What follows are 8 T cell receptor beta chains derived from one specimen sequenced in a study of graft-versus-host responses after intestinal transplantation. Method: immunoSEQ multiplex PCR; TCRdb's copy keeps in-frame clones and lacks some. Of around 100,000 clones listed, approximately 93% are singletons. The antigens these receptors bind are not known. The material sequenced was unstimulated CD8+ T cells sorted from spleen or lymph node cells, taken before transplant. The receptors originated from a human donor who was the organ donor for an intestinal transplant.

This clone was seen a single time. This rearrangement joins TRBV4-3 to TRBJ2-1; D unclear. V gave up 0 bases and J gave up 3 bases, with 0 bases separating them. This CDR3 spans 12 amino acids. Germline V gene lookup returns CDR1 LGHNA and CDR2 YSLEER. The CDR3 region is CASSQDYNEQFF. For the CDR3, the DNA is TGCGCCAGCAGCCAAGACTACAATGAGCAGTTCTTC.

The chain uses TRBV2 and TRBJ1-1; no clear D. CDR3 length equals 13 residues. V lost 3 bases and J lost 4, with 9 bases in between. Per germline, CDR1 SNHLY and CDR2 FYNNEI. CDR3 sequence: CASSDRSSTEAFF. In DNA, the CDR3 is TGTGCCAGCAGTGACAGAAGTAGCACTGAAGCTTTCTTT.

The chain recombines TRBV4-1 with TRBJ2-3, with D perhaps matching TRBD2 (5 bases). The CDR3 totals 17 residues. V gave up 1 base and J gave up 1 base, with 15 bases separating them. Germline CDR1 MGHRA, CDR2 YSYEKL. The CDR3 loop is CASSQVQAVTRTDTQYF. CDR3 nucleotide sequence: TGCGCCAGCAGCCAAGTTCAAGCGGTGACTCGCACAGATACGCAGTATTTT.

V gene TRBV11-2 combines with J gene TRBJ2-7; 9 nucleotides match TRBD1. Germline V gives CDR1 SGHAT, CDR2 FQNNGV. There are 15 residues in the CDR3. After removal of 0 bases from V and 5 bases from J, the junction contained 5 bases not matched to a gene. This CDR3 is CASSLEGTGKDEQYF. The CDR3 bases are TGTGCCAGCAGCTTAGAGGGGACAGGGAAGGACGAGCAGTACTTC.

The genes are TRBV7-9 and TRBJ1-4, with a tentative D call TRBD1 (5 bases). The CDR3 has 16 residues. V lost 10 bases and J lost 4, with 22 bases in between. Germline V gene data show CDR1 as SEHNR and CDR2 as FQNEAQ (reference sequence). The CDR3: CATNSGLGGINEKLFF. CDR3 bases: TGTGCCACGAATTCAGGGCTTGGAGGGATTAATGAAAAACTGTTTTTT. Based on the CDR3 plus reference TRBV7-9 and TRBJ1-4, the full variable domain is DTGVSQNPRHKITKRGQNVTFRCDPISEHNRLYWYRQTLGQGPEFLTYFQNEAQLEKSRLLSDRFSAERPKGSFSTLEIQRTEQGDSAMYLCATNSGLGGINEKLFFGSGTQLSVL.

This rearrangement joins TRBV2 to TRBJ2-7, with D maybe TRBD1 (6 bases). Germline CDR1 SNHLY, CDR2 FYNNEI. Trimming took 6 bases from V and 2 from J, leaving 17 bases between them. The CDR3 sequence is 15 residues long. This CDR3 reads CASSWVGTGTYEQYF. CDR3 coding DNA: TGTGCCAGCAGCTGGGTGGGAACAGGGACCTACGAGCAGTACTTC.

The chain combines TRBV25-1 with TRBJ1-1; the D is unclear. This CDR3 is 14 amino acids long. Germline-derived CDR1 and CDR2 are MGHDK and SYGVNS. Trimming removed 3 bases from V and 0 bases from J, with 8 bases in between. The CDR3 nucleotides are TGTGCCAGCAGTGATCTTGGGCTGAACACTGAAGCTTTCTTT. Protein product: CASSDLGLNTEAFF.

V usage is TRBV4-2 and J usage is TRBJ2-7; D not certain. The CDR3 contains 14 residues. Germline V gene lookup returns CDR1 LGHNA and CDR2 YNFKEQ. The V end was cut by 2 bases, the J end by 5 bases, with 13 bases between. CDR3 region: CASSQSTGPDEQYF. CDR3 nucleotide sequence: TGTGCCAGCAGCCAATCGACGGGCCCGGACGAGCAGTACTTC.